This T cell receptor beta chain was identified in a study of blood T cells in healthy people across ages. With a J-beta primer mix and a sample-barcoded 5' primer, a second PCR ran about 6 to 11 cycles. Each TCR beta cDNA got a 12-nucleotide random molecular identifier. In TCRdb, the 5' RACE reads were re-called with MiXCR into one record per CDR3 protein. The sample records fewer than 750,000 distinct CDR3 sequences, around half being singletons. The sequence came from a man at least 80 years old in good health. The sample consisted of blood.

Here the CDR3 reads CASSRRFALGSYEQYF. CDR3 in DNA: TGTGCCAGCAGCCGTCGATTTGCTCTGGGCTCCTACGAGCAGTACTTC. The J gene is TRBJ2-7, the V gene TRBV11-2; D is uncertain. V lost 5 bases and J lost 0, with 17 bases in between. The CDR3 spans 16 residues. The V gene's germline CDR1 is SGHAT and CDR2 FQNNGV.